This T cell receptor beta chain stems from a study of T cells after yellow fever vaccination. The CDR3 runs 13 residues. The ends were cut back, 4 bases at V and 0 bases at J, with 6 bases in the middle. Whole-study findings and limits: Most clones from primary vaccination resurfaced after the booster (approximately 95% CD4, approximately 87% CD8). Weaker overall, the secondary response nonetheless peaked faster (day 5 versus 15).

Details on this clonotype: The target antigen is unknown.

Each CDR3 protein gets one entry after TCRdb re-called the 5' RACE reads with MiXCR. The sample has under 150,000 distinct CDR3 sequences; 12% to 15% are singletons. The J gene is TRBJ1-2, the V gene TRBV12-3 or TRBV12-4; no definite D call. The starting material was CD8+ T cells sorted from PBMCs, obtained 5 days after the yellow fever booster vaccination. The receptor was isolated from a man aged 18 to 29 who received the YFV17D yellow fever vaccine. The CDR3 reads CASSSTTNYGYTF. CDR3 in DNA: TGTGCCAGCAGTTCTACCACTAACTATGGCTACACCTTC.